The clone carrying this T cell receptor beta chain was picked up a small number of times. Its antigen is undetermined. Assay used: immunoSEQ multiplex PCR; TCRdb lists only in-frame clones, some missing. The sample shows over 40,000 clones, approximately 84% of them seen only once. The data were obtained in a study of OX40 agonist ivuxolimab in advanced cancers. The wider study: The patients' treatment was ivuxolimab, an agonistic anti-OX40 (CD134) antibody. Hepatocellular carcinoma, melanoma, renal cell or head and neck cancer affected the dose-escalation patients. Averaging 60 years in age, with a range of about 23 to 79, the cohort was around 83% male.

General observations from the study: It was not determined which antigens were specifically recognized by the peripheral T cells that had undergone clonal expansion.

The CDR3 totals 15 residues. The V gene lost 2 bases and the J gene lost 6 bases, with 13 bases spanning the gap. Germline V gene data show CDR1 as MNHEY and CDR2 as SMNVEV (reference sequence). The receptor was isolated from an adult with an advanced solid tumor such as melanoma, head and neck, liver or kidney cancer. This chain links TRBV27 with TRBJ2-2; D possibly matches TRBD1 or TRBD2 (5 bases each). Sample: CD4+ or CD8+ T cells sorted from blood, taken in a trial of the OX40 agonist ivuxolimab. The CDR3 sequence is CASSLAGTGAGELFF. In nucleotides, the CDR3 is TGTGCCAGCAGTTTAGCCGGGACGGGTGCCGGGGAGCTGTTTTTT.